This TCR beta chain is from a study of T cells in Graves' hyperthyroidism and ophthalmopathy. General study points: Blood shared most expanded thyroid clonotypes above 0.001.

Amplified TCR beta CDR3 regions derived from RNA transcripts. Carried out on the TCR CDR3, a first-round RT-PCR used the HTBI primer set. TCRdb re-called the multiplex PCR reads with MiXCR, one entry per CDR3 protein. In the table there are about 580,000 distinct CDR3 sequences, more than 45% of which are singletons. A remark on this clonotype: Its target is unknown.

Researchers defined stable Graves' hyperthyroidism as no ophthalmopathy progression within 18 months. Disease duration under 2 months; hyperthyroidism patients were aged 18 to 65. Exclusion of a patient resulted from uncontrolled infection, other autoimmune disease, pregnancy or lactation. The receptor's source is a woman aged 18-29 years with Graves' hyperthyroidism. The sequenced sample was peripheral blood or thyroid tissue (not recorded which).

CDR3 DNA: TGCAGTGCCTCGCGACGTGGCACTGAAGCTTTCTTT. Protein product: CSASRRGTEAFF. The chain recombines TRBV20-1 with TRBJ1-1, with unresolved D. Germline loops: CDR1 DFQATT, CDR2 SNEGSKA (reference sequence). There are 12 residues in the CDR3. V was pared by 6 bases and J by 4 bases, with 12 bases between.